The present T cell receptor beta chain was sequenced within a study of T cells in Graves' hyperthyroidism and ophthalmopathy. These patients, aged 18 to 65, had recently diagnosed hyperthyroidism lasting under 2 months. Findings and caveats of the study: Ophthalmopathy got predicted by the model a median around 6.6 months before its onset.

This clonotype was detected ten times or more. Antigen unknown. Regions amplified from RNA transcripts were the TCR beta CDR3 regions. The HTBI primer set was used in a first-round RT-PCR of the TCR CDR3. TCRdb passed the multiplex PCR reads through MiXCR, listing each CDR3 protein once. The sample records hundreds of thousands of distinct CDR3 sequences, 35% to 45% being singletons. The CDR3 length is 12 residues. V lost 4 bases and J lost 4, with 4 bases in between. Per germline, CDR1 PRHDT and CDR2 FYEKMQ (reference sequence). This clonotype originated in a man aged 18 to 29 with Graves' hyperthyroidism. The chain joins TRBV13 to TRBJ2-2; no reliable D call. Sequencing used blood. DNA for the CDR3: TGTGCCAGCAGCTACAGCACCGGGGAGCTGTTTTTT. It translates to CASSYSTGELFF.